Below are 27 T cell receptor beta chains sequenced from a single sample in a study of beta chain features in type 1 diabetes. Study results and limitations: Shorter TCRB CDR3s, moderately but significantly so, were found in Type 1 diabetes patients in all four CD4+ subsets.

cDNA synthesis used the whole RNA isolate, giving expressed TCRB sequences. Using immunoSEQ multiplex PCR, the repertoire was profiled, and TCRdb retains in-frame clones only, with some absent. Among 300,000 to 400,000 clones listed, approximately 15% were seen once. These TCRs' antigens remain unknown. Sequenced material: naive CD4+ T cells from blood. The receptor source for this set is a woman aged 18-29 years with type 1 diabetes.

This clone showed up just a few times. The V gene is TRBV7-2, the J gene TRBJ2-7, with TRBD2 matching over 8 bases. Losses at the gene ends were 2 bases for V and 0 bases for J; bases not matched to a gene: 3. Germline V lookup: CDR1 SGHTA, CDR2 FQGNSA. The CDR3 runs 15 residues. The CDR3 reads CASSLTAGASYEQYF. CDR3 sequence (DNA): TGTGCCAGCAGCTTAACAGCGGGAGCCTCCTACGAGCAGTACTTC.

The DNA for the CDR3 is TGTGCCAGCAGCGGGGGGGTCTCTGGGGCCAACGTCCTGACTTTC. Protein product: CASSGGVSGANVLTF. The J gene is TRBJ2-6, the V gene TRBV7-2, with 7 bases aligning to TRBD2. V lost 5 bases and J lost 0; bases outside the gene matches: 1. Germline V CDR1 and CDR2: SGHTA, FQGNSA. The CDR3 is 15 residues long.

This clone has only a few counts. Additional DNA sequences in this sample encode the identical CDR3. CDR3 sequence: CASSYSARNTGELFF. Here the CDR3 DNA reads TGTGCCAGCAGTTACAGCGCCAGGAACACCGGGGAGCTGTTTTTT. The chain combines TRBV6-5 with TRBJ2-2; no firm D call. CDR1 is MNHEY and CDR2 is SVGAGI in the germline V gene. The CDR3 contains 15 residues. V was clipped by 2 bases and J by 1 base, with 8 bases between them.

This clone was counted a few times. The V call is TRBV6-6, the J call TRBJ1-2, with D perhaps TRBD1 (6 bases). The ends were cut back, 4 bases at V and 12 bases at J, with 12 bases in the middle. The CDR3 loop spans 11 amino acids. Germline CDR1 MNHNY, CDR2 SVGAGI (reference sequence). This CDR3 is CASSLGGGDTF. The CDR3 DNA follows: TGTGCCAGCAGTTTGGGGGGGGGCGACACCTTC.

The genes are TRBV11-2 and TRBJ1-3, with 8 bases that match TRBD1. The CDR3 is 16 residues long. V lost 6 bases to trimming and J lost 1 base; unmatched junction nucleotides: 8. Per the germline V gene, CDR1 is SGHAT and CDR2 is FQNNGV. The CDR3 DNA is TGTGCCAGCAGAACGACAGGGGTCATATCTGGAAACACCATATATTTT. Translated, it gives CASRTTGVISGNTIYF.

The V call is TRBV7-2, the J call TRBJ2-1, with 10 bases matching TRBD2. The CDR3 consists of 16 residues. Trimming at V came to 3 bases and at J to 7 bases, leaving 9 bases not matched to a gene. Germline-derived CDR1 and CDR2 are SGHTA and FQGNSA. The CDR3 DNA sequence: TGTGCCAGCAGCTTTGGCCCAGCGGGAGGGGGAAATGAGCAGTTCTTC. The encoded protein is CASSFGPAGGGNEQFF. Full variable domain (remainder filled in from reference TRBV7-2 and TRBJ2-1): GAGVSQSPSNKVTEKGKDVELRCDPISGHTALYWYRQSLGQGLEFLIYFQGNSAPDKSGLPSDRFSAERTGGSVSTLTIQRTQQEDSAVYLCASSFGPAGGGNEQFFGPGTRLTVL.

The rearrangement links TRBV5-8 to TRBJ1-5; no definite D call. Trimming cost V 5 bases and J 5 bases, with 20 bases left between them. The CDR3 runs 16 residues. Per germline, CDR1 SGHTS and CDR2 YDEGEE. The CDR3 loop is CASRHLEGVGYQPQHF. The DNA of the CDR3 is TGTGCCAGCAGGCACCTGGAGGGCGTGGGTTATCAGCCCCAGCATTTT.

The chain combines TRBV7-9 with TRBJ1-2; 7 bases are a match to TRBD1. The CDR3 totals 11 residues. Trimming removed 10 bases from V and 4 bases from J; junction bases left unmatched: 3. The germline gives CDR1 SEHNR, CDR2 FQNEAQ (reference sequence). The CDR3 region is CATQGFYGYTF. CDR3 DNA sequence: TGTGCCACACAGGGGTTCTATGGCTACACCTTC.

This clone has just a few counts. The DNA for the CDR3 is TGTGCCAGCAGTCAGGGGATCCGGCGAGAGACCCAGTACTTC. Residues: CASSQGIRRETQYF. The chain employs TRBV27 and TRBJ2-5, with D perhaps TRBD1 (6 bases). Looked up from germline, CDR1 is MNHEY and CDR2 is SMNVEV (reference sequence). Trimming left V 5 bases short and J 4 bases short, with 14 bases between. This CDR3 has 14 amino acids.

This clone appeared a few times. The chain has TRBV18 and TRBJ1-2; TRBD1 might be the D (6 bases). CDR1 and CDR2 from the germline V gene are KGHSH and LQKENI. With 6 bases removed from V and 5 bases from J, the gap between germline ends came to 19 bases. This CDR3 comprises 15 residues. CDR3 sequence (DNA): TGTGCCAGCTCCGCGATCACAGGGATGGGTTATGGCTACACCTTC. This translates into CASSAITGMGYGYTF.

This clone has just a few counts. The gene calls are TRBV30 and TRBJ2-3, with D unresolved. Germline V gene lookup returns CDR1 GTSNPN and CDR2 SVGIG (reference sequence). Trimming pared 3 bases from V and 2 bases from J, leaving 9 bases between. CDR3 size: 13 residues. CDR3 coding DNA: TGTGCCTGGAGCGAGTTGTTCACAGATACGCAGTATTTT. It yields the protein CAWSELFTDTQYF. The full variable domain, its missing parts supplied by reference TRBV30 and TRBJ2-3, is SQTIHQWPATLVQPVGSPLSLECTVEGTSNPNLYWYRQAAGRGLQLLFYSVGIGQISSEVPQNLSASRPQDRQFILSSKKLLLSDSGFYLCAWSELFTDTQYFGPGTRLTVL.

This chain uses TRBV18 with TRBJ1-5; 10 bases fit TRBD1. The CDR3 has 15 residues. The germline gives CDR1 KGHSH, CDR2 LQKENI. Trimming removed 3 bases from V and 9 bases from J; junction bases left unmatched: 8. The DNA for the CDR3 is TGTGCCAGCTCACCGGACAGGGGGGGAGAGGGGCCCCAGCATTTT. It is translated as CASSPDRGGEGPQHF.

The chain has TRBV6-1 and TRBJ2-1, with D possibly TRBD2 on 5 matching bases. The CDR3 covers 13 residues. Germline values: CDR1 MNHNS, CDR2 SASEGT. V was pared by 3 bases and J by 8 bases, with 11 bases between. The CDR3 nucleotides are TGTGCCAGCAGTGAGATCAGGCGGGATGAGCAGTTCTTC. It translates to CASSEIRRDEQFF.

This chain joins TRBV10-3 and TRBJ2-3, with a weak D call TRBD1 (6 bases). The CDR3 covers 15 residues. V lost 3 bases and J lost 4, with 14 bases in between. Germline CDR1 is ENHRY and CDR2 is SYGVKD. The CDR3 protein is CAISDRGKGADTQYF. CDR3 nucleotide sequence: TGTGCCATCAGTGACAGGGGAAAGGGCGCAGATACGCAGTATTTT.

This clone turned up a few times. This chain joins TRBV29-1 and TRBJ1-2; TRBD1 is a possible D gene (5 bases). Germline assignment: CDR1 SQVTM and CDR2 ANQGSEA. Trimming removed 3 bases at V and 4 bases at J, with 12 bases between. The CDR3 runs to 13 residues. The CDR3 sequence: CSVDSGGGYGYTF. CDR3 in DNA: TGCAGCGTTGATAGTGGCGGGGGCTATGGCTACACCTTC.

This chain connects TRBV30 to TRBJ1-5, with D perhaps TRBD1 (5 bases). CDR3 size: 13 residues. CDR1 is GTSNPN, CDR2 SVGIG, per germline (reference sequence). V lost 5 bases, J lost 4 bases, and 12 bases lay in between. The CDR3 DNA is TGTGCCTGGGCCAATCGGGGGAATCAGCCCCAGCATTTT. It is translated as CAWANRGNQPQHF.

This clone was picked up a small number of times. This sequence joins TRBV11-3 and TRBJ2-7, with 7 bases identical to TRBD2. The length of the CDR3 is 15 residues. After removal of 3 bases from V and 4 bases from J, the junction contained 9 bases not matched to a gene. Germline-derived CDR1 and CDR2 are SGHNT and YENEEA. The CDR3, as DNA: TGTGCCAGCAGCTTCTCTTTAGCGGGCTCGTACGAGCAGTACGTC. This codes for CASSFSLAGSYEQYV.

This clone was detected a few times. CDR3 in amino acids: CASSSTSGRYEQYF. CDR3 nucleotide sequence: TGTGCCAGCAGTTCGACTAGCGGGAGATACGAGCAGTACTTC. V gene TRBV7-2 combines with J gene TRBJ2-7; TRBD2 aligns across 12 bases. This CDR3 comprises 14 residues. Trimming at V came to 6 bases and at J to 4 bases, leaving 4 bases not matched to a gene. CDR1 is SGHTA, CDR2 FQGNSA, per germline.

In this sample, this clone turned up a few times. CDR3 sequence reads: CATSRDTRQEYYGYTF. CDR3 DNA: TGTGCCACCAGCAGAGACACCCGACAGGAATACTATGGCTACACCTTC. The chain employs TRBV15 and TRBJ1-2; D is perhaps TRBD1 (6 bases). Germline V gene data show CDR1 as LNHNV and CDR2 as YYDKDF (reference sequence). V was shortened by 0 bases and J by 3 bases, with 14 bases between the two germline ends. CDR3 length equals 16 residues.

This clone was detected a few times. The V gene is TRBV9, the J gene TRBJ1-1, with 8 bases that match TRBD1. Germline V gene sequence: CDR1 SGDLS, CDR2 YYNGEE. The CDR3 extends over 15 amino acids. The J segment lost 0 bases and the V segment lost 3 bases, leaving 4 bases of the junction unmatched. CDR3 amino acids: CASSEGQGLNTEAFF. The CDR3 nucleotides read TGTGCCAGCAGCGAAGGACAGGGTTTGAACACTGAAGCTTTCTTT.

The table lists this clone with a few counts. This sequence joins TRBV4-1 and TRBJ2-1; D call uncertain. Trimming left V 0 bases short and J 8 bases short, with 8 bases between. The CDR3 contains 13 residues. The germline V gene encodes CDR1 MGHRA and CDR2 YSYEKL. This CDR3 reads CASSQESPYEQFF. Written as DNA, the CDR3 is TGCGCCAGCAGCCAAGAGAGTCCGTATGAGCAGTTCTTC.

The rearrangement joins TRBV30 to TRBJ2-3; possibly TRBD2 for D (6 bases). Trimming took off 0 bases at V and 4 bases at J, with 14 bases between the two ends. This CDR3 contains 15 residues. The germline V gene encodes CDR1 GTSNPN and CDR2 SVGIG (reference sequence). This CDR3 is CAWSVGGPTPDTQYF. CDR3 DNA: TGTGCCTGGAGTGTCGGGGGACCAACCCCAGATACGCAGTATTTT. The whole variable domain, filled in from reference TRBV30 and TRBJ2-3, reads SQTIHQWPATLVQPVGSPLSLECTVEGTSNPNLYWYRQAAGRGLQLLFYSVGIGQISSEVPQNLSASRPQDRQFILSSKKLLLSDSGFYLCAWSVGGPTPDTQYFGPGTRLTVL.

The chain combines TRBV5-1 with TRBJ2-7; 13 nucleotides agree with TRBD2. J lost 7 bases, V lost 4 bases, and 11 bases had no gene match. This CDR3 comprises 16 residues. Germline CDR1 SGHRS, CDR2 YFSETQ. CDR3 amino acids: CASSASTSGRTQEQYF. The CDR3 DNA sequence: TGCGCCAGCAGCGCCTCGACTAGCGGGAGGACGCAAGAGCAGTACTTC.

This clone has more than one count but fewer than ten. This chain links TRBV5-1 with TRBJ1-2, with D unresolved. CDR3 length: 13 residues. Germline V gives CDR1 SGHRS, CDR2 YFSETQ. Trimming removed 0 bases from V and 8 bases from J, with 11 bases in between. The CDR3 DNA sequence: TGCGCCAGCAGCTTGGGAGGGTCAGGAGGCTACACCTTC. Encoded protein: CASSLGGSGGYTF.

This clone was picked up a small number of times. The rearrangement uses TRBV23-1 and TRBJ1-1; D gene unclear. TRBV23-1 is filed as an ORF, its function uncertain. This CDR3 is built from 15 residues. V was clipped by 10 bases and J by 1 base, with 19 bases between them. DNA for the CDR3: TGCGCCATCAGCCATAACCCCGGTGGGAACACTGAAGCTTTCTTT. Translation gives CAISHNPGGNTEAFF.

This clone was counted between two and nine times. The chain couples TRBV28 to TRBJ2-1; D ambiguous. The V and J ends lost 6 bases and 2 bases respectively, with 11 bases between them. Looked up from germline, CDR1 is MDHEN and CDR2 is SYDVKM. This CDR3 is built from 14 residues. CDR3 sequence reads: CASRSGQAYNEQFF. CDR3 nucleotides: TGTGCCAGCAGAAGTGGCCAGGCCTACAATGAGCAGTTCTTC.

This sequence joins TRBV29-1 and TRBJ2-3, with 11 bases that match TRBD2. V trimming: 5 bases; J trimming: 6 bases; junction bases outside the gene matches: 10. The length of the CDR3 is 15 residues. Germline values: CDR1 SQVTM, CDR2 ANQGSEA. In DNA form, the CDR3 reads TGCAGCGTTCCCCGGGGTAGCGGGAGGGGCGATACGCAGTATTTT. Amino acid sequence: CSVPRGSGRGDTQYF.